These 21 T cell receptor beta chains share one sample of origin, sequenced in a study of T-cell reconstitution after alpha-beta-depleted transplantation in children. This sample's TCRbeta library carried unique molecular identifier barcodes. Each CDR3 protein gets one entry after TCRdb re-called the PCR reads with MiXCR. The table shows about a million distinct CDR3 sequences, with roughly 29% occurring only once. Sequences were derived from PBMCs, mostly from graft donor cells, sampled 360 days after TCRalphabeta/CD19-depleted stem cell transplant. These receptors originate from a boy in the first two years of life who had a stem cell transplant for SCID, so the T cells may come from the graft donor.

The J gene is TRBJ2-7, the V gene TRBV7-3, with D perhaps given as TRBD1 or TRBD2 (6 bases each). Trimming stripped 0 bases from V and 3 bases from J, with 21 bases between. The CDR3 runs 18 residues. Germline-derived CDR1 and CDR2 are SGHTA and FQGTGA. This CDR3 is CASSLTGGPNYRHYEQYF. In DNA form, the CDR3 reads TGTGCCAGCAGCTTAACGGGGGGCCCAAATTACAGACACTACGAGCAGTACTTC.

Many counts were recorded for this clonotype. The CDR3 here is CASSLEGSGGVEQFF. The CDR3 region has the DNA TGCGCCAGCAGCTTAGAGGGCAGCGGGGGGGTTGAGCAGTTCTTC. The chain links TRBV5-1 to TRBJ2-1; 10 positions match TRBD2. The CDR3 sequence is 15 residues long. V gave up 2 bases and J gave up 9 bases; unmatched junction bases: 8. CDR1 and CDR2 from the germline V gene are SGHRS and YFSETQ.

Concerning this clonotype itself: Because the CDR3 is missing its conserved closing phenylalanine or tryptophan, this is likely a read error. No DNA is shown, since the ends of the CDR3 on it are uncertain; the CDR3 is the one TCRdb lists. The chain uses TRBV11-1 and TRBJ2-3; the table's D call of TRBD1 was not tested on the DNA. Germline assignment: CDR1 SGHAT and CDR2 FQDESV (reference sequence). The CDR3 spans 12 amino acids, including both terminal residues. The CDR3 here is CASSNRFWGFSV.

This sequence joins TRBV5-1 and TRBJ2-7, with 8 bases aligning to TRBD1. Losses at the gene ends were 3 bases for V and 0 bases for J; bases not matched to a gene: 5. In germline, CDR1 is SGHRS, CDR2 YFSETQ. The CDR3 runs to 15 residues. The chain's CDR3 is CASSSSDRGSYEQYF. CDR3 in DNA: TGCGCCAGCAGCTCCTCAGACAGGGGCTCCTACGAGCAGTACTTC.

This clonotype appeared a few times. CDR3 sequence: CASSFGLLYNEQFF. The CDR3 DNA sequence: TGTGCCAGCAGTTTTGGTTTACTTTACAATGAGCAGTTCTTC. The genes are TRBV27 and TRBJ2-1; D is unclear. The V gene lost 3 bases and the J gene lost 4 bases, with 10 bases spanning the gap. From germline, CDR1 is MNHEY and CDR2 SMNVEV (reference sequence). CDR3 length equals 14 residues.

The chain employs TRBV27 and TRBJ2-1, with 12 bases fitting TRBD2. The germline gives CDR1 MNHEY, CDR2 SMNVEV (reference sequence). There are 15 residues in the CDR3. The trim removed 3 bases at V and 7 bases at J, leaving 4 bases unmatched. The CDR3 reads CASSFASGGVNEQFF. CDR3 coding DNA: TGTGCCAGCAGTTTTGCTAGCGGGGGGGTAAATGAGCAGTTCTTC.

The rearrangement joins TRBV11-2 to TRBJ2-2, with 8 nucleotides matching TRBD2. CDR1 and CDR2 from the germline V gene are SGHAT and FQNNGV. The CDR3 loop spans 18 amino acids. With 1 base clipped from V and 6 bases from J, the junction kept 13 bases outside the gene matches. Here the CDR3 DNA reads TGTGCCAGCAGCTTAGTTTTATTGTCGCGGGGGGTCGCCGGGGAGCTGTTTTTT. It codes for CASSLVLLSRGVAGELFF.

The chain recombines TRBV4-2 with TRBJ2-7; a possible D gene is TRBD2 (5 bases). Germline V gives CDR1 LGHNA, CDR2 YNFKEQ. Trimming removed 0 bases at V and 0 bases at J, with 9 bases between. CDR3 length: 15 residues. CDR3 DNA sequence: TGTGCCAGCAGCCAAGAAGCGGATAGCTCCTACGAGCAGTACTTC. Translation: CASSQEADSSYEQYF.

The rearrangement joins TRBV28 to TRBJ2-7, with D possibly TRBD1 on 6 matching bases. The germline gives CDR1 MDHEN, CDR2 SYDVKM. V was cut by 3 bases and J by 2 bases, with 11 bases left in between. The CDR3 has 14 residues. The chain's CDR3 is CASSFNRAAYEQYF. CDR3 nucleotide sequence: TGTGCCAGCAGTTTTAACAGGGCCGCCTACGAGCAGTACTTC. The complete variable domain, with remaining parts taken from reference TRBV28 and TRBJ2-7, reads DVKVTQSSRYLVKRTGEKVFLECVQDMDHENMFWYRQDPGLGLRLIYFSYDVKMKEKGDIPEGYSVSREKKERFSLILESASTNQTSMYLCASSFNRAAYEQYFGPGTRLTVT.

The V and J genes are TRBV10-1 and TRBJ2-1, with 9 nucleotides matching TRBD1. The ends lost 5 bases at V and 9 bases at J; junction bases unmatched: 20. CDR3 length: 18 residues. The germline V gene has CDR1 WNHNN and CDR2 SYGVQD (reference sequence). The DNA for the CDR3 is TGCGCCAGCAGTCCCGGGACAGGGTACCTGAACCCAGGAGGTGAGCAGTTCTTC. Protein: CASSPGTGYLNPGGEQFF.

This clonotype has just a few counts. The rearrangement links TRBV12-3 or TRBV12-4 to TRBJ2-3; D might be TRBD1 (7 bases). This CDR3 is 13 amino acids long. With 8 bases removed from V and 5 bases from J, the gap between germline ends came to 14 bases. Here the CDR3 reads CASRRGQVDTQYF. Here the CDR3 DNA reads TGTGCCAGCCGGAGGGGGCAGGTAGATACGCAGTATTTT.

The CDR3: CASEPPGLPYNEQFF. The DNA for the CDR3 is TGTGCCAGCGAGCCGCCTGGGCTCCCCTACAATGAGCAGTTCTTC. The chain uses TRBV2 and TRBJ2-1; D is unresolved. In germline, CDR1 is SNHLY, CDR2 FYNNEI. V was cut by 8 bases and J by 2 bases, with 16 bases left in between. This CDR3 comprises 15 residues.

This clonotype was observed a handful of times. This chain uses TRBV6-1 with TRBJ1-1; no reliable D call. The CDR3 loop spans 13 amino acids. The germline V and J ends were trimmed by 1 base and 1 base, with 4 bases remaining between them. CDR1 and CDR2 (germline): MNHNS, SASEGT. CDR3 sequence (DNA): TGTGCCAGCAGTGAAGGCGGGAACACTGAAGCTTTCTTT. Translating gives CASSEGGNTEAFF.

This clonotype has only a few counts. The rearrangement uses TRBV12-3 or TRBV12-4 and TRBJ1-1, with 7 bases identical to TRBD1. The V and J ends lost 5 bases and 0 bases, in that order; junction bases with no gene match: 3. This CDR3 has 14 residues. This CDR3 is CASSRGQLNTEAFF. The CDR3 DNA sequence: TGTGCCAGCAGTCGGGGACAGCTGAACACTGAAGCTTTCTTT.

The chain uses TRBV7-2 and TRBJ2-7; D not certain. CDR1 and CDR2 (germline): SGHTA, FQGNSA. The V end lost 5 bases, the J end lost 0 bases, and 8 bases lay between the germline ends. The CDR3 totals 13 residues. As DNA, the CDR3 is TGTGCCAGCAGCCCCCAGGCCTCCTACGAGCAGTACTTC. Amino acids: CASSPQASYEQYF.

This clonotype appeared a few times. The J gene is TRBJ2-3, the V gene TRBV7-2; TRBD2 aligns across 10 bases. This CDR3 spans 14 amino acids. Germline CDR1 and CDR2: SGHTA and FQGNSA. The ends lost 7 bases at V and 9 bases at J; junction bases unmatched: 10. CDR3 region: CASTNSTSGVTQYF. The CDR3 DNA reads as TGTGCCAGCACCAACTCCACTAGCGGGGTAACGCAGTATTTT.

The chain combines TRBV11-2 with TRBJ2-6; D might be TRBD1 or TRBD2, each matching 5 bases. Per germline, CDR1 SGHAT and CDR2 FQNNGV. V gave up 1 base and J gave up 4 bases, with 23 bases separating them. The CDR3 extends over 20 amino acids. CDR3 bases: TGTGCCAGCAGCTTAGGGTCGGCTTGGGGGAAGGTGGCGGGGGCCAACGTCCTGACTTTC. This gives the protein CASSLGSAWGKVAGANVLTF.

The genes are TRBV25-1 and TRBJ1-4; D possibly corresponds to TRBD1 (6 bases). Germline V lookup: CDR1 MGHDK, CDR2 SYGVNS. The CDR3 extends over 15 amino acids. The ends were cut back, 3 bases at V and 2 bases at J, with 10 bases in the middle. CDR3 coding DNA: TGTGCCAGCAGTGAGTACAGGGCGACTAATGAAAAACTGTTTTTT. It is translated as CASSEYRATNEKLFF.

V and J are TRBV12-3 or TRBV12-4 and TRBJ1-1; D remains ambiguous. CDR3 length: 15 residues. Between the trimmed V and J ends, which lost 5 bases and 0 bases, there was a span of 13 bases. For the CDR3, the DNA is TGTGCCAGCAGTCCGACGAGACTCGTGAACACTGAAGCTTTCTTT. It yields the protein CASSPTRLVNTEAFF.

V usage is TRBV6-1 and J usage is TRBJ2-7; D call uncertain. Germline V lookup: CDR1 MNHNS, CDR2 SASEGT. The CDR3 loop spans 13 amino acids. V was trimmed by 4 bases and J by 3 bases, leaving 10 bases between them. CDR3 sequence: CASSATWGYEQYF. In DNA, the CDR3 is TGTGCCAGCAGTGCGACATGGGGCTACGAGCAGTACTTC.

This clonotype came up many times. V is TRBV27 and J is TRBJ2-7; D unclear. The CDR3 is made up of 13 amino acids. The germline V gene has CDR1 MNHEY and CDR2 SMNVEV (reference sequence). The ends were cut back, 5 bases at V and 2 bases at J, with 10 bases in the middle. The CDR3 protein is CASSVGVAYEQYF. CDR3 in DNA: TGTGCCAGCAGTGTTGGTGTTGCCTACGAGCAGTACTTC.